This T cell receptor (beta chain) was recorded in a study of type 1 regulatory T cells. Study at large: T-allo10 is a Tr1-enriched, alloantigen-specific CD4 T cell product made in vitro.

TCRdb re-derived calls from the reads in MiXCR, one entry per CDR3 protein. The repertoire consists of 80,000 to 100,000 distinct CDR3 sequences, with roughly 28% occurring once and the leading ten covering 2% to 2.5%. This clonotype was picked up a small number of times. This CDR3 contains 15 residues. The V segment lost 5 bases and the J segment 7 bases; nucleotides outside the gene matches: 5. Looked up from germline, CDR1 is MDHEN and CDR2 is SYDVKM. The sequence was collected from a human donor in good health. J is TRBJ2-2 and V is TRBV28, with 12 bases matching TRBD2. Sequencing was performed on CD4+ T cells, either the whole sample or a sorted fraction (not recorded which). CDR3 sequence (DNA): TGTGCCAGCAGTCGTAGACTAGCGGGAGACGGGGAGCTGTTTTTT. Translation gives CASSRRLAGDGELFF.